What follows describes a single T cell receptor (beta chain). Libraries were prepared by immunoSEQ multiplex PCR; TCRdb keeps only in-frame clonotypes and omits some of them. This table holds over 60,000 clones, around 85% found once. This sample is part of a study of neoadjuvant anti-PD-1 for oral cavity cancer. The time point here: after neoadjuvant nivolumab, at surgical resection. Patients were newly diagnosed with stage II-IVA oral cavity squamous cell carcinoma without prior systemic or radiation treatment. This TCR came from a person aged 35-79 years with oral cavity squamous cell carcinoma. The sequencing here drew on PBMCs, taken after nivolumab (anti-PD-1) treatment.

CDR3 coding DNA: TGTGCCAGCAGGCCCCCTCGGGGGAGGGCCTTGGATGAGCAGTTCTTC. Translated, it gives CASRPPRGRALDEQFF. This rearrangement joins TRBV25-1 to TRBJ2-1, with 7 bases identical to TRBD2. Germline CDR1 MGHDK, CDR2 SYGVNS. The CDR3 is 16 residues long. J lost 8 bases, V lost 6 bases, and 16 bases had no gene match.